This entry describes one TCR beta chain. The sample belongs to a study of blood T cell repertoires in COVID-19. Measured with immunoSEQ multiplex PCR; TCRdb has only the in-frame clones, and not every one. The sample records under 300,000 clones, more than 75% being singletons. CDR1 and CDR2 from the germline V gene are SGDLS and YYNGEE. V gave up 4 bases and J gave up 6 bases; unmatched junction bases: 3. CDR3 size: 12 residues. The chain uses TRBV9 and TRBJ2-7; 8 bases align to TRBD2. Input material: peripheral blood. The sequence was obtained from an older woman with active or convalescent COVID-19. The CDR3 bases are TGTGCCAGCAGCCGCCTAGCGGGCGAGCAGTACTTC. Translation: CASSRLAGEQYF.